The T cell receptor beta chain described here comes from a study of PD-1 blockade in classical Hodgkin lymphoma. Study-wide points: Exclusion was the outcome for patients who began nivolumab under 1 year after ASCT. Undefined causes, possibly disease activity or prior therapy, underlie the repertoire differences.

V was clipped by 4 bases and J by 0 bases, with 13 bases between them. The CDR3 spans 16 residues. Germline V gene lookup returns CDR1 MNHNS and CDR2 SASEGT. Some clones are missing from TCRdb's copy, which holds only in-frame ones; the method was immunoSEQ multiplex PCR. The sample carries 25,000 to 35,000 clones, approximately 80% recorded once. Turning to this clone: The antigen remains undetermined.

The time point here: cycle 4 day 1 (C4D1), after 6 weeks of nivolumab. After autologous stem cell transplantation all patients relapsed, and prior brentuximab vedotin exposure differed between cohorts. Out of thawed PBMCs, magnetic negative selection purified CD4+ T cells. Sequenced material: CD4+ T cells from blood, taken before the fourth cycle of nivolumab. The source of this sequence is a human donor with classical Hodgkin lymphoma. This chain joins TRBV6-1 and TRBJ1-3; a possible D gene is TRBD1 (5 bases). The CDR3 nucleotides are TGTGCCAGCAGTGCCGGGACTCAGGGCTCTGGAAACACCATATATTTT. It codes for CASSAGTQGSGNTIYF.